These T cell receptor beta chains were read from a single sample in a study of lymphopenia after photon versus proton radiotherapy. Produced via immunoSEQ multiplex PCR; TCRdb's table is partial and in-frame only. The repertoire holds around 20,000 clones, approximately 91% seen once, with about a tenth in the top ten. Sequencing was performed on peripheral blood, taken from a patient treated with proton-based radiotherapy. These receptor sequences come from a man in his sixties or seventies with pancreatic cancer. Both conserved end residues are part of each CDR3. Each record gives: D gene, J gene, clone size, V gene, CDR3 protein, CDR3 DNA. The D gene is left open where the match is weak. Rows may omit the clone size; those that give it use once, few, many or a size class.

. TRBJ2-7 . TRBV18 CASSPQPKGNHEQYF TGTGCCAGCTCACCACAACCTAAGGGAAACCACGAGCAGTACTTC
. TRBJ2-1 once TRBV2 CASSEALISYNEQFF TGTGCCAGCAGTGAAGCGCTTATTAGCTACAATGAGCAGTTCTTC
. TRBJ2-1 . TRBV7-6 CASSLAPFSVGDYNEQFF TGTGCCAGCAGCTTAGCCCCCTTTTCCGTGGGGGACTACAATGAGCAGTTCTTC
TRBD1 TRBJ1-2 . TRBV4-1 CASSHRDRNYGYTF TGCGCCAGCAGCCACCGGGACAGGAACTATGGCTACACCTTC
TRBD1 TRBJ2-3 . TRBV6-1 CASSWTGEGLDTQYF TGTGCCAGCAGTTGGACAGGGGAAGGTTTAGATACGCAGTATTTT
TRBD2 TRBJ2-1 . TRBV5-1 CASTASGNVNEQFF TGCGCCAGCACAGCTAGCGGGAATGTGAATGAGCAGTTCTTC
. TRBJ2-5 . TRBV5-6 CASSGVETQYF TGTGCCAGCAGCGGCGTGGAGACCCAGTACTTC
. TRBJ1-4 . TRBV30 CAWSKDTEKLFF TGTGCCTGGAGTAAGGACACAGAAAAACTGTTTTTT
. TRBJ1-2 few TRBV18 CASSPRRGWDGYTF TGTGCCAGCTCACCACGCAGGGGTTGGGATGGCTACACCTTC
. TRBJ2-5 . TRBV7-2 CASTPGHFIETQYF TGTGCCAGCACCCCGGGACACTTTATAGAGACCCAGTACTTC
TRBD2 TRBJ2-4 few TRBV5-1 CASSLVSGREGIQYF TGCGCCAGCAGCTTGGTTAGCGGGAGGGAGGGCATTCAGTACTTC
TRBD1 TRBJ2-2 . TRBV12-5 CASGGQANTGELFF TGTGCTAGTGGGGGACAGGCCAACACCGGGGAGCTGTTTTTT
TRBD1 TRBJ1-5 . TRBV25-1 CASSALGQGNQPQHF TGTGCCAGCAGTGCCTTGGGACAGGGGAATCAGCCCCAGCATTTT
. TRBJ2-2 . TRBV11-2 CASSPPLAGELFF TGTGCCAGCAGCCCCCCCTTAGCCGGGGAGCTGTTTTTT
. TRBJ2-7 . TRBV6-5 CASSMTGQSSYEQYF TGTGCCAGCAGTATGACAGGTCAAAGCTCCTACGAGCAGTACTTC
TRBD2 TRBJ2-2 . TRBV25-1 CASREPGLGSTGELFF TGTGCCAGCAGGGAACCGGGACTAGGAAGCACCGGGGAGCTGTTTTTT
. TRBJ2-1 once TRBV6-4 CASSEEAGQERRQFF TGTGCCAGCAGTGAGGAGGCGGGACAAGAAAGGAGACAGTTCTTC